The clone carrying this T cell receptor beta chain occurred a few times. The sample comes from a study of early T cells in non-severe SARS-CoV-2 infection. TCRdb reprocessed the 5' RACE reads with MiXCR, giving one entry per CDR3 protein. The table records around 58,000 distinct CDR3 sequences, 15% of them present only once. The V and J ends lost 6 bases and 5 bases, in that order; junction bases with no gene match: 11. The CDR3 is made up of 16 amino acids. The germline gives CDR1 MNHNS, CDR2 SASEGT. The chain recombines TRBV6-1 with TRBJ2-7, with 12 bases aligning to TRBD1. The sample in question was whole blood, obtained at baseline. The receptor comes from an adult who was a healthcare worker with PCR-confirmed SARS-CoV-2 infection or an uninfected control (not recorded which). CDR3 region: CASRGHWGQGANEQYF. CDR3 DNA sequence: TGTGCCAGCAGGGGGCATTGGGGACAGGGGGCTAACGAGCAGTACTTC.